Sequencing of this T cell receptor (beta chain) was carried out in a study of T cells in Graves' hyperthyroidism and ophthalmopathy. The length of the CDR3 is 14 residues. Germline trimming cut 5 bases from V and 2 bases from J; bases unmatched to any gene: 6. Germline V CDR1 and CDR2: MNHNS, SASEGT. Regions amplified from RNA transcripts were the TCR beta CDR3 regions. When the TCR CDR3 underwent first-round RT-PCR, the HTBI primer set was used. TCRdb reprocessed the multiplex PCR reads with MiXCR, giving one entry per CDR3 protein. The sample has about 690,000 distinct CDR3 sequences; 15% to 20% are singletons. General study points: Most clonotypes expanded in thyroid above 0.001 were likewise present in blood.

This clonotype showed up many times. The antigen remains unidentified. J is TRBJ2-7 and V is TRBV6-1, with TRBD2 matching 7 bases. The sample taken for sequencing was blood. This receptor was taken from a man aged 45-60 years with Graves' hyperthyroidism. CDR3 region: CASSPPAGAYEQYF. The CDR3 DNA is TGTGCCAGCAGTCCGCCTGCGGGGGCCTACGAGCAGTACTTC.